Listed below are T cell receptor beta chains from one sample, sequenced in a study of cytomegalovirus exposure and HLA in healthy donors. Measured with immunoSEQ multiplex PCR; TCRdb has only the in-frame clones, and not every one. The sample lists under 150,000 clones, about 88% occurring once. Sequenced input: PBMCs. All receptors come from a man aged 18 to 30 in good health and CMV-seropositive. CDR3s leave out the opening cysteine and the closing phenylalanine or tryptophan.

TRBV7-6,ASSPTASGNEQF
TRBV6-5,ASSYDRKGGNTIY
TRBV25-1,ASGLAGGEQY
TRBV6-5,ASSYSRRGNEKLF
TRBV19,ASNPMVGGGNQPQH
TRBV5-1,ASSWTASGTDTQY
TRBV29-1,SVEDFSGQESTDTQY
TRBV20-1,SARGAGEQY
TRBV28,ASSSQGYAGGTDTQY
TRBV12-2,ASRLTTSTESSTDTQY
TRBV18,ASSPPQNYGYT
TRBV7-9,ASSRLSGAYQETQY
TRBV18,ASSLSQEGSYGYT
TRBV5-4,ASSLAGTSGYEQY
TRBV6-1,ASSLAGGGAYEQY
TRBV25-1,ASNRGTEAF
TRBV7-9,ASMSSVFSYGYT
TRBV7-6,ASSTWGDNTGELF
TRBV27,ASRNRGGLYSGYT
TRBV9,ASSVAQGNTEAF
TRBV5-4,ASSFGQGRIETQY
TRBV9,ASSPSPGSYGYT